This TCR beta chain comes out of a study of blood T cell repertoires in COVID-19. V lost 4 bases and J lost 4, with 18 bases in between. The germline gives CDR1 WNHNN, CDR2 SYGVQD (reference sequence). The CDR3 covers 16 residues. Sequenced by immunoSEQ multiplex PCR; TCRdb stores in-frame clones only, minus some. Here the sample spans tens of thousands of clones, 91% being singletons. The receptor was isolated from a human donor with active COVID-19. The donor label of this sample is uncertain. The chain has TRBV10-1 and TRBJ2-3; TRBD2 is a possible D gene (7 bases). Material: peripheral blood. CDR3 protein: CASSGTQGGTADTQYF. CDR3 in DNA: TGCGCCAGCAGTGGAACACAGGGAGGGACTGCAGATACGCAGTATTTT.